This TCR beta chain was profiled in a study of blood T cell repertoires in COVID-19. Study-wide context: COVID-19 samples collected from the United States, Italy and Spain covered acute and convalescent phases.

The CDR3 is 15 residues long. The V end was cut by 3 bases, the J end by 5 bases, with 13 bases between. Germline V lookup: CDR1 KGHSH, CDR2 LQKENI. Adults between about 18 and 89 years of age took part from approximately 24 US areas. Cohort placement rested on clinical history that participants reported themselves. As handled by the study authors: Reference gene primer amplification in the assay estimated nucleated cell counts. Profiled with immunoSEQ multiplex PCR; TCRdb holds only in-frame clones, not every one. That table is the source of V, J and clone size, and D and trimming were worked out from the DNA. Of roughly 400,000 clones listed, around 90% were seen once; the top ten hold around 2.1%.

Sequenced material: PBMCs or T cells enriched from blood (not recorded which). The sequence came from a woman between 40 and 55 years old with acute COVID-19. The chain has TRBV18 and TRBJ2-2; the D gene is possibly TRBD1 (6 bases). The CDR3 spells CASSPRQDGTGELFF. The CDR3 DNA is TGTGCCAGCTCACCGAGACAGGACGGGACCGGGGAGCTGTTTTTT.